This T cell receptor (beta chain) originates from a study of technical replicates of blood from a few donors (dated by TCRdb to 2016 to 2017). A note on this clone: The clone's antigen remains unknown. The input lacks base qualities; no much larger clone sits a single base away.

A distance of 7 bases separates the germline ends of V and J, which lose 0 bases and 11 bases respectively. CDR1 MGHRA and CDR2 YSYEKL are derived from the germline V gene. Including the terminal cysteine and phenylalanine, the CDR3 comprises 11 residues. This entry keeps only the CDR3 DNA: 33 bases, framed from base 1. Receptor amplification or capture employed the immunoSEQ multiplex PCR assay. This is the immuneACCESS table as TCRdb keeps it, with only in-frame sequences that have V and J called. A part of the clones is gone; compared with another copy, unresolved V genes explain less than half, and the rest is unexplained. This sample lists 55,000 to 75,000 clones; just under 95% were detected once. The top ten clones comprise less than 3.5% of the sample.

This receptor was identified in a human donor in good health. Some clones in this sample may be carry-over from other donors' samples. The receptor chain draws on TRBV4-1 and TRBJ1-2, with the D gene not clear enough to name. The material sequenced was PBMCs. The CDR3: CASSQEDNYTF. At the DNA level, the sequence is TGCGCCAGCAGCCAAGAAGACAATTACACCTTC.